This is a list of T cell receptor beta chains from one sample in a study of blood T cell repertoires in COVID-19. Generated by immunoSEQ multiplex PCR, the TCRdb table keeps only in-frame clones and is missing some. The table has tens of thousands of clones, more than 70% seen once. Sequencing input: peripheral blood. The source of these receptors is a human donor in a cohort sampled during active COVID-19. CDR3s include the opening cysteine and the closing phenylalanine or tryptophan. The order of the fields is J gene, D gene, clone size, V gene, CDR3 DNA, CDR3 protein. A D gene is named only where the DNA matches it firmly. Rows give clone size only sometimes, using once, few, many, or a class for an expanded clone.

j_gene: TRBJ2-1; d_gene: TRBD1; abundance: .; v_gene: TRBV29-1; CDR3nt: TGCAGTGTAGGGACAGGGAACAATGAGCAGTTCTTC; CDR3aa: CSVGTGNNEQFF
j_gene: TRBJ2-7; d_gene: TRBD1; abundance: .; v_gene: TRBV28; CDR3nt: TGTGCCAGCAGTCTGGGGACTCGGACAGGGGGTGAGCAGTACTTC; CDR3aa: CASSLGTRTGGEQYF
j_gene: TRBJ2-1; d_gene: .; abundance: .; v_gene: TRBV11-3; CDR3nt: TGTGCCAGCAGCTTAGGGGGCGACAATGAGCAGTTCTTC; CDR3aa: CASSLGGDNEQFF
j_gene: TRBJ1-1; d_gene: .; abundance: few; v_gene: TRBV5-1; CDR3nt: TGCGCCAGCACGGCAGGAAATTCGAACACTGAAGCTTTCTTT; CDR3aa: CASTAGNSNTEAFF
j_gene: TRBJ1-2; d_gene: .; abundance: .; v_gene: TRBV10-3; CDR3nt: TGTGCCATCAGTGGTTCTGCCCTCACAGCTGGCTACACCTTC; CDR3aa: CAISGSALTAGYTF
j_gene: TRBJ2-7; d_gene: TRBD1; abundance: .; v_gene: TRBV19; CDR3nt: TGTGCCAGTAGTATGGACAGGTGGGGGAAGAACGAGCAGTACTTC; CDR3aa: CASSMDRWGKNEQYF
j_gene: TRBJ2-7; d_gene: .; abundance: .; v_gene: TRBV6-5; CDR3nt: TGTGCCAGCAGTTGGGTTAGCGGAGTTCAATACGAGCAGTACTTC; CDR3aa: CASSWVSGVQYEQYF
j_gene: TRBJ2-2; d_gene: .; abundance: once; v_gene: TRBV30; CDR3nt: TGTGCCTGGAGTGCAGGGGCAGGGACCGGGGAGCTGTTTTTT; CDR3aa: CAWSAGAGTGELFF
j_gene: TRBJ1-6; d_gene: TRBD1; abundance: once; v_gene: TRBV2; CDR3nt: TGTGCCAGCAGTGAGGATGCGACAGGGAATAATTCACCCCTCCACTTT; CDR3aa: CASSEDATGNNSPLHF
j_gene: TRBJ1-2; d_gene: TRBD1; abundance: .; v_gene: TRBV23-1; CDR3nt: TGCGCCAGCAGTCAAGACAGGGTATATCACTATGGCTACACCTTC; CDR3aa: CASSQDRVYHYGYTF
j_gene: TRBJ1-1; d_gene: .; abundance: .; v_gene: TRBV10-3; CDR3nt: TGTGCCATCAGTGAAAGTTCAGGGGCAGCTTTCTTT; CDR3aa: CAISESSGAAFF
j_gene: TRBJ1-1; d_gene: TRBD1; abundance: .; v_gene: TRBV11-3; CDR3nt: TGTGCCAGCAGCTTAGTGGGACAGGGAGAAGCTTTCTTT; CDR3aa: CASSLVGQGEAFF
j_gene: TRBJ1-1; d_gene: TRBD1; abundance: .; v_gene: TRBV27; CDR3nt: TGTGCCAGCAGTTCGGACAGGGGTATGAACACTGAAGCTTTCTTT; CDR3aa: CASSSDRGMNTEAFF
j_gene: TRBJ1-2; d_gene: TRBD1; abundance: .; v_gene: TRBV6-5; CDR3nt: TGTGCCAGCAGACTAACCGGGACAGGGAACTATGGCTACACCTTC; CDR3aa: CASRLTGTGNYGYTF
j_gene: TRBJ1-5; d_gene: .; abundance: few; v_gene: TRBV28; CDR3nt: TGTGCCAGCAGTTTATCAGGGACTCATCAGCCCCAGCATTTT; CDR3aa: CASSLSGTHQPQHF
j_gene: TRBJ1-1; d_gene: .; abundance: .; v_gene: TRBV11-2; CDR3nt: TGTGCCAGCAGCTTAGGCTGGGGGGTTACTGAAGCTTTCTTT; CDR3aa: CASSLGWGVTEAFF
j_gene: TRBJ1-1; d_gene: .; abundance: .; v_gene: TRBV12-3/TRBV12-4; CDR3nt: TGTGCCAGCACCCTGACACCAAACACTGAAGCTTTCTTT; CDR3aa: CASTLTPNTEAFF
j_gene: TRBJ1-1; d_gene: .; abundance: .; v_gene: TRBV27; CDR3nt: TGTGCCAGCAGTCCAAGGGGAGGGACTGAAGCTTTCTTT; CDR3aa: CASSPRGGTEAFF
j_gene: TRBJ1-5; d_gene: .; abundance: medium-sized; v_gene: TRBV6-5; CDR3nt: TGTGCCAGCAGGGAGGGGATGCATCAGCCCCAGCATTTT; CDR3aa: CASREGMHQPQHF
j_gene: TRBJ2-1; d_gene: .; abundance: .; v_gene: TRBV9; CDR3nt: TGTGCCAGCAGCGTAGAGCGGAGCTCCTACAATGAGCAGTTCTTC; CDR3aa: CASSVERSSYNEQFF
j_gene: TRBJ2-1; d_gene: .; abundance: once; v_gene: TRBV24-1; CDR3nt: TGTGCCACCAGTGATACCACTAGCTCCTACAATGAGCAGTTCTTC; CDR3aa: CATSDTTSSYNEQFF
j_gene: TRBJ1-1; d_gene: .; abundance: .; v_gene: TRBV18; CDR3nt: TGTGCCAGCTCACCAATGCGGCAGGGGAACGCTGAAGCTTTCTTT; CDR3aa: CASSPMRQGNAEAFF
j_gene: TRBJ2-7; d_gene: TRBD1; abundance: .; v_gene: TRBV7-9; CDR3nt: TGTGCCAGCAGCTCCCGGGACAGGGTTCCCTACGAGCAGTACTTC; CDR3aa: CASSSRDRVPYEQYF
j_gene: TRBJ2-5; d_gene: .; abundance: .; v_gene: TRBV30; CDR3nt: TGTGCCTGGATGGGGCGGGGTAGGGAGACCCAGTACTTC; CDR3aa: CAWMGRGRETQYF
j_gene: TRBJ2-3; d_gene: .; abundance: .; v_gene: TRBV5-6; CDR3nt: TGTGCCAGCAGCTTGATTCGGGAGTTGTATACAGATACGCAGTATTTT; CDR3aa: CASSLIRELYTDTQYF
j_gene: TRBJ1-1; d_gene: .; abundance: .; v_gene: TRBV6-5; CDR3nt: TGTGCCAGCACCCCCCCGGGTCGAGATAGAACTGAAGCTTTCTTT; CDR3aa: CASTPPGRDRTEAFF
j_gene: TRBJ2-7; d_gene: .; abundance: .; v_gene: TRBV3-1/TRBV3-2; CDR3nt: TGTGCCAGCAGCCACTTACACTCCTACGAGCAGTACTTC; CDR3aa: CASSHLHSYEQYF
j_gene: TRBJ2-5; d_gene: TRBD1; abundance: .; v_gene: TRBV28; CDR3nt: TGTGCCAGCAGCCCCCGACAGGGGAGGCTCCAAGAGACCCAGTACTTC; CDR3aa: CASSPRQGRLQETQYF
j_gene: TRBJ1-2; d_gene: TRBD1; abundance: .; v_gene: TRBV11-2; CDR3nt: TGTGCCAGCAGATCCCCGGAGAGCCGGGACAGGGTATTTGGAGGCTACACCTTC; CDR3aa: CASRSPESRDRVFGGYTF
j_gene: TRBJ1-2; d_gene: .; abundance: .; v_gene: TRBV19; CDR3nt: TGTGCCAGTAACGGGGGCGGGGGAGACACCTTC; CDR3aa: CASNGGGGDTF
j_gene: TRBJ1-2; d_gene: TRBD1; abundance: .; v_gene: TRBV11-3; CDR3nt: TGTGCCAGCAGCCCCTCACAGGGGGACTATGGCTACACCTTC; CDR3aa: CASSPSQGDYGYTF